These 7 T cell receptor beta chains came from one sample sequenced in a study of beta chain features in type 1 diabetes. For these TCRs, the target antigens are not known. Every isolated RNA sample was fully reverse transcribed, so sequencing captured expressed TCRB transcripts. Using immunoSEQ multiplex PCR, the repertoire was profiled, and TCRdb retains in-frame clones only, with some absent. There are 300,000 or so clones in the sample; about a tenth occur only once, and around 1% lies in the top ten. Study-level points and caveats: Type 1 diabetes patients had moderately but significantly shorter TCRB CDR3s in all four CD4+ subsets.

The sample taken for sequencing was central memory CD4+ T cells from blood. Source of these receptors: a man in his thirties or forties with type 1 diabetes.

The V call is TRBV4-1, the J call TRBJ1-3, with a tentative D call TRBD1 (6 bases). The CDR3 is made up of 15 amino acids. The ends were cut back, 0 bases at V and 5 bases at J, with 11 bases in the middle. Germline-derived CDR1 and CDR2 are MGHRA and YSYEKL. The CDR3 loop reads CASSQDSQGRNTIYF. The CDR3, as DNA: TGCGCCAGCAGCCAAGATTCACAGGGTAGAAACACCATATATTTT.

DNA of the CDR3: TGTGCCAGCAGTTACGATCAGGGTTATAATTCACCCCTCCACTTT. This codes for CASSYDQGYNSPLHF. J is TRBJ1-6 and V is TRBV6-5, with D possibly TRBD1 on 5 matching bases. Trimming took 2 bases from V and 4 from J, leaving 9 bases between them. CDR1 and CDR2 from the germline V gene are MNHEY and SVGAGI. The CDR3 covers 15 residues.

The chain carries TRBV5-6 and TRBJ1-2; weak D call: TRBD1 (5 bases). The CDR3 has 12 residues. From germline, CDR1 is SGHDT and CDR2 YYEEEE. V lost 2 bases to trimming and J lost 8 bases, with 10 bases between them. CDR3 DNA sequence: TGTGCCAGCAGCTTAAGACAGCGGGGCTACACCTTC. It yields the protein CASSLRQRGYTF.

This clone was seen ten or more times. The chain joins TRBV7-9 to TRBJ2-3; D is undetermined. Germline lookup yields CDR1 SEHNR and CDR2 FQNEAQ (reference sequence). The CDR3 is 15 amino acids. The V gene lost 0 bases and the J gene lost 0 bases, with 7 bases spanning the gap. In nucleotides, the CDR3 is TGTGCCAGCAGCTTAGCAGCGACTAGCACAGATACGCAGTATTTT. Amino acid sequence: CASSLAATSTDTQYF.

The chain is built from TRBV30 and TRBJ1-5; D perhaps matches TRBD1 (5 bases). Germline V CDR1 and CDR2: GTSNPN, SVGIG (reference sequence). The CDR3 is 14 amino acids. Trimming pared 4 bases from V and 4 bases from J, leaving 14 bases between. The CDR3 spells CAWTSWGGNQPQHF. The CDR3 DNA is TGTGCCTGGACTTCTTGGGGGGGAAATCAGCCCCAGCATTTT.

In its sample, this clone was seen a few times. The CDR3 bases are TGCGCCAGCAGCCAAGAAAGCCACAGGGTGGGACTAGTTTCCCGCACAGATACGCAGTATTTT. Translated, it gives CASSQESHRVGLVSRTDTQYF. The chain employs TRBV4-3 and TRBJ2-3; TRBD2 aligns across 8 bases. Per the germline V gene, CDR1 is LGHNA and CDR2 is YSLEER. The CDR3 contains 21 residues. The V and J ends lost 0 bases and 1 base, in that order; junction bases with no gene match: 18.

This clone was seen a few times. V and J are TRBV30 and TRBJ1-1, with no clear D. Deletions cut 5 bases from V and 4 bases from J, with 11 bases between. The CDR3 is 12 amino acids. The germline CDR1 and CDR2 sequences are GTSNPN and SVGIG (reference sequence). The CDR3 DNA follows: TGTGCCTGGGCACAACCGGGCACTGAAGCTTTCTTT. Translated: CAWAQPGTEAFF. Looking up the rest from reference TRBV30 and TRBJ1-1 gives the full variable domain: SQTIHQWPATLVQPVGSPLSLECTVEGTSNPNLYWYRQAAGRGLQLLFYSVGIGQISSEVPQNLSASRPQDRQFILSSKKLLLSDSGFYLCAWAQPGTEAFFGQGTRLTVV.